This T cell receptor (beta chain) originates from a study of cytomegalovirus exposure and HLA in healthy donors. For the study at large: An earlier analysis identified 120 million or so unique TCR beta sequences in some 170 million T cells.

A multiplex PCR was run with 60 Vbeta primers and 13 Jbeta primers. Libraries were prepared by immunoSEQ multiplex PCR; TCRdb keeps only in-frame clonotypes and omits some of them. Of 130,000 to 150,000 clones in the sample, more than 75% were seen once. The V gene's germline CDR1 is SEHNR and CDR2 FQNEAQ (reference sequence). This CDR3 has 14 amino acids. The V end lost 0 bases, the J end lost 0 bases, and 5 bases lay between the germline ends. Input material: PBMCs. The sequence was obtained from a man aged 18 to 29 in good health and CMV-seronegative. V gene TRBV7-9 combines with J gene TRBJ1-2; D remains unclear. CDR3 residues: CASSLASPNYGYTF. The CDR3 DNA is TGTGCCAGCAGCTTAGCAAGCCCTAACTATGGCTACACCTTC.